This TCR beta chain stems from a study of beta chain features in type 1 diabetes (dated by TCRdb to the late 2010s). As for the study more broadly: Patients and healthy donors did not differ in mean age, gender distribution, total cell number or subset yield. Regulatory and stem cell-like memory subsets were obtained from only 8 patients and about eight healthy donors, while naive and central memory subsets were obtained from all 28 donors. A total of some 100,000,000 sorted cells were examined across all samples, and a strong correlation was observed between cell number per subset and RNA yield. The study compared the TCRB repertoires of sorted circulating CD4+ T cell subsets in recently diagnosed type 1 diabetes patients with those in matched healthy donors. Broad study findings and their caveats: Only small numbers of individuals were included in the HLA sub-analyses, which left unresolved whether HLA type had any influence on TCRB rearrangement. Sequencing cDNA rather than genomic DNA could over-represent highly expressing activated cells, although activation and CD3 levels did not differ between groups. Patients with type 1 diabetes made fewer insertions and deleted more nucleotides at VDJ recombination sites, implying thymic rearrangement abnormalities. Type 1 diabetes patients showed a moderate but significant shortening of TCRB CDR3 length in all four CD4+ subsets. Naive, central memory and regulatory TCRB repertoires appeared more similar among patients than among healthy donors. Shorter templates might be favored by PCR, yet because patient and control samples were amplified and corrected together, any such skew would affect both groups equally.

All of the isolated RNA was reverse transcribed with the High Capacity cDNA Reverse Transcription Kit, so expressed TCRB transcripts were sequenced. Deep immunoSEQ sequencing was applied to naive, central memory and regulatory T cell samples, giving an average of about 3.57 million total reads per sample. Sorted cells were lysed in RLT buffer, and RNA was extracted using DNase-treated RNeasy Micro or Mini kits according to cell number. To prevent cross-contamination, every cell subset was processed on its own, while patient and healthy donor samples were processed together. The immunoSEQ multiplex PCR was used to amplify TCRB sequences from cDNA, yielding 87-bp fragments that span the CDR3 region. Sequencing of the amplicons was done on the Illumina HiSeq platform. Processing in the source paper ran as follows. PCR bias was computationally corrected using synthetic template baselines, reads within Hamming distance 2 were collapsed, and singletons that could not be merged were discarded. Reads were aligned against IMGT so that V, D and J genes, CDR3 length and insertions or deletions at six rearrangement sites could be assigned. Within each subset, clonotype counts were normalized to the number of sorted cells before true diversity and Gini coefficients were calculated with the tcR R package. The overlap coefficient, calculated on TCRB nucleotide sequences, was used to quantify repertoire sharing. Not all clones reach the TCRdb copy of this immuneACCESS table, which keeps in-frame sequences only. Checked studies attribute under half of the gap to unresolved V genes and leave the rest unexplained. That table is the source of V, J and clone size, and D and trimming were worked out from the DNA. For this sample there are some 370,000 clones; 9.6% appear just once. The leading ten clones occupy around 0.66% of the sample.

Its CDR3 holds 14 amino acids, cysteine through phenylalanine. Solely the CDR3 DNA is kept, with 42 bases framed from the first base. The V end gives up 4 bases and the J end 8 bases, leaving 6 bases in the junction not matched to a gene. According to the germline V gene (reference sequence), CDR1 reads SGHNT and CDR2 reads YYREEE. Each donor gave one peripheral blood draw, approximately 110 mL on average, collected into heparinised tubes. A BD FACSAria II was used to sort naive, central memory, regulatory and stem cell-like memory CD4+ T cells with a panel that included CD45RO, CCR7, CD25, CD127, CD95 and CD27. Every sorted population had a purity above 98%. PBMCs were separated immediately by Lymphoprep density gradient centrifugation and were stained directly, without being cultured. To minimize batch effects, samples were stained and sorted in pairs, one healthy donor with one patient per experiment.

This clone appeared a few times. Its antigen is not yet known. Base-call qualities are not available, and no considerably larger clone is one nucleotide away. The sequence is built from TRBV5-4 and TRBJ2-1; a stretch of 10 junction bases matches TRBD1. Material for sequencing was central memory CD4+ T cells from blood. The clonotype was recovered from a man aged 30 to 45 with type 1 diabetes. The sequenced DNA is TGTGCCAGCAGCCGGGACAGGGGTACGGATGAGCAGTTCTTC. Its coded protein is CASSRDRGTDEQFF.